One sample yielded the 28 T cell receptor beta chains listed below, sequenced in a study of T cell changes during pregnancy in multiple sclerosis. The protocol was immunoSEQ multiplex PCR, while the TCRdb copy is restricted to in-frame clones and leaves out a portion. The sample has 50,000 or so clones, nearly 95% seen once; the top ten hold 0.25% to 0.3%. The sample in question was CD4+ T cells from peripheral blood mononuclear cells, obtained in the second trimester of pregnancy. The origin of the receptors is a female donor with multiple sclerosis, enrolled in a pregnancy study.

Note on this clone: One junction end does not reproduce the germline sequence, and a read error may be involved. The genes are TRBV2 and TRBJ1-2, with a tentative D call TRBD1 (5 bases). Germline V CDR1 and CDR2: SNHLY, FYNNEI. The length of the CDR3 is 10 residues. The CDR3 DNA is TGTGCCAGCGTCAACACGGGGGTTAGCTTC. Its translation: CASVNTGVSF.

DNA of the CDR3: TGTGCCAGCTCACGCGATAGTGGCTACACCTTC. Translating gives CASSRDSGYTF. This chain connects TRBV18 to TRBJ1-2; D not certain. Germline CDR1 reads KGHSH; CDR2 reads LQKENI. V gave up 4 bases and J gave up 7 bases, with 7 bases separating them. The CDR3 contains 11 residues.

The sample holds one count of this clone. This chain uses TRBV29-1 with TRBJ2-2; 7 bases are a match to TRBD1. CDR3 size: 15 residues. The V segment lost 5 bases and the J segment 2 bases; nucleotides outside the gene matches: 8. The germline V gene has CDR1 SQVTM and CDR2 ANQGSEA. CDR3 protein: CSVLLGQPNTGELFF. DNA for the CDR3: TGCAGCGTTTTACTGGGACAGCCTAACACCGGGGAGCTGTTTTTT.

The chain combines TRBV5-1 with TRBJ2-3; a weak D match, TRBD2 (5 bases). V was pared by 0 bases and J by 1 base, with 9 bases between. Germline V gene sequence: CDR1 SGHRS, CDR2 YFSETQ. This CDR3 is 15 amino acids long. The CDR3 nucleotides read TGCGCCAGCAGCTTGGTGCGGCGGGGCACAGATACGCAGTATTTT. Protein product: CASSLVRRGTDTQYF.

V and J are TRBV6-4 and TRBJ2-6, with D possibly TRBD2 on 6 matching bases. The germline V gene encodes CDR1 MRHNA and CDR2 SNTAGT. V was cut by 3 bases and J by 0 bases, with 18 bases left in between. The CDR3 sequence is 19 residues long. CDR3 amino acids: CASSEDGGMLDSGANVLTF. The CDR3 nucleotides are TGTGCCAGCAGTGAAGATGGGGGGATGTTGGACTCTGGGGCCAACGTCCTGACTTTC.

The V call is TRBV13, the J call TRBJ2-3, with 14 bases fitting TRBD2. Germline values: CDR1 PRHDT, CDR2 FYEKMQ (reference sequence). The CDR3 spans 20 residues. Germline trimming cut 0 bases from V and 1 base from J; bases unmatched to any gene: 9. The CDR3 is CASSLGVGLAGGPRTDTQYF. CDR3 DNA: TGTGCCAGCAGCTTAGGCGTCGGACTAGCGGGGGGACCTCGCACAGATACGCAGTATTTT. Based on the CDR3 plus reference TRBV13 and TRBJ2-3, the full variable domain is AAGVIQSPRHLIKEKRETATLKCYPIPRHDTVYWYQQGPGQDPQFLISFYEKMQSDKGSIPDRFSAQQFSDYHSELNMSSLELGDSALYFCASSLGVGLAGGPRTDTQYFGPGTRLTVL.

The chain couples TRBV19 to TRBJ2-3, with D possibly being TRBD1 (5 bases). V was shortened by 5 bases and J by 4 bases, with 16 bases between the two germline ends. Looked up from germline, CDR1 is LNHDA and CDR2 is SQIVND (reference sequence). This CDR3 contains 15 residues. The CDR3 nucleotides are TGTGCCAGTAGTCCGTCGAGCACCAGGGCAGATACGCAGTATTTT. Amino acid sequence: CASSPSSTRADTQYF.

The chain is built from TRBV5-4 and TRBJ1-2; D perhaps matches TRBD1 (5 bases). The CDR3 is 15 residues long. V was pared by 1 base and J by 2 bases, with 12 bases between. Germline V CDR1 and CDR2: SGHNT, YYREEE (reference sequence). The CDR3 DNA follows: TGTGCCAGCAGCTTGCCGCCGGGACTAAACTATGGCTACACCTTC. This gives the protein CASSLPPGLNYGYTF.

The rearrangement uses TRBV12-5 and TRBJ2-5; D is unclear. Germline CDR1 is LGHNT and CDR2 is FRNRAP. V lost 5 bases and J 5 bases, leaving 9 bases between the germline ends. The CDR3 spans 12 residues. The CDR3 loop is CASGRARETQYF. CDR3 nucleotides: TGTGCTAGTGGTAGAGCCCGGGAGACCCAGTACTTC. The full variable domain, completed using reference TRBV12-5 and TRBJ2-5, is DARVTQTPRHKVTEMGQEVTMRCQPILGHNTVFWYRQTMMQGLELLAYFRNRAPLDDSGMPKDRFSAEMPDATLATLKIQPSEPRDSAVYFCASGRARETQYFGPGTRLLVL.

V gene TRBV27 combines with J gene TRBJ2-4; tentatively, D is TRBD2 (6 bases). The length of the CDR3 is 16 residues. V was clipped by 5 bases and J by 3 bases, with 17 bases between them. CDR1 and CDR2 from the germline V gene are MNHEY and SMNVEV (reference sequence). The CDR3 bases are TGTGCCAGCAGTCCTCTCCCCCTAGCGAGCAAAAACATTCAGTACTTC. This translates into CASSPLPLASKNIQYF.

Of note for this clone: The junction and the germline gene differ at one end; a read error may be behind it. This rearrangement joins TRBV7-7 to TRBJ2-5, with 7 bases that match TRBD2. CDR3 length equals 13 residues. The V gene's germline CDR1 is SSHAT and CDR2 FNYEAQ (reference sequence). The CDR3 nucleotides read TGTGCTAGCAGCTTAAGCGGGGACGTAACCCAGTACTTC. This encodes CASSLSGDVTQYF.

This clone was recorded once. The chain uses TRBV27 and TRBJ1-2, with 9 bases fitting TRBD1. CDR3 length equals 15 residues. Germline CDR1 and CDR2: MNHEY and SMNVEV (reference sequence). V shed 5 bases, J shed 6 bases, and the junction held 10 bases outside the gene matches. The CDR3 protein is CASSKSDRGRHGYTF. The DNA for the CDR3 is TGTGCCAGCAGTAAATCGGACAGGGGCAGGCATGGCTACACCTTC.

V and J are TRBV18 and TRBJ1-5; the match to TRBD1 covers 8 bases. This CDR3 has 18 residues. Trimming took 3 bases from V and 1 from J; bases not matched to a gene: 11. Germline CDR1 KGHSH, CDR2 LQKENI. This CDR3 reads CASSPRYGQGGSNQPQHF. DNA of the CDR3: TGTGCCAGCTCACCTCGGTATGGACAGGGAGGGAGCAATCAGCCCCAGCATTTT.

This sequence joins TRBV7-9 and TRBJ1-2, with D perhaps matching TRBD1 (6 bases). The CDR3 runs to 18 residues. V was cut by 5 bases and J by 2 bases, with 24 bases left in between. The germline gives CDR1 SEHNR, CDR2 FQNEAQ (reference sequence). The CDR3 coding sequence is TGTGCCAGCAGCAGGAGTCCCCTAGGACAGATTTCGAACTATGGCTACACCTTC. Protein product: CASSRSPLGQISNYGYTF. The full variable domain, rest sourced from reference TRBV7-9 and TRBJ1-2, is DTGVSQNPRHKITKRGQNVTFRCDPISEHNRLYWYRQTLGQGPEFLTYFQNEAQLEKSRLLSDRFSAERPKGSFSTLEIQRTEQGDSAMYLCASSRSPLGQISNYGYTFGSGTRLTVV.

Note on this clone: At one boundary the junction diverges from the germline segment, which might be a read error. The V and J genes are TRBV28 and TRBJ1-6; D is undetermined. The CDR3 contains 12 residues. Germline V lookup: CDR1 MDHEN, CDR2 SYDVKM. The CDR3 DNA follows: TGTGCCAGCTCGGGGTTAAATTCACCCCCCCACTTT. Translation gives CASSGLNSPPHF.

Comments on this clone: Germline is not matched at one junction end, which may reflect a read error. This sequence joins TRBV7-7 and TRBJ2-3; 9 bases are shared with TRBD2. The CDR3 is 18 residues long. Germline values: CDR1 SSHAT, CDR2 FNYEAQ (reference sequence). This CDR3 is CASSLAQGGRASTDTQYF. CDR3 DNA sequence: TGTGCTAGCAGCTTAGCTCAAGGCGGGAGGGCGAGCACAGATACGCAGTATTTT.

The chain uses TRBV5-6 and TRBJ2-7, with 10 bases matching TRBD2. This CDR3 is built from 16 residues. The V gene end was trimmed by 1 base and the J gene end by 2 bases; junction bases not matched to a gene: 6. In germline, CDR1 is SGHDT, CDR2 YYEEEE. CDR3: CASSLRSGGAPYEQYF. Here the CDR3 DNA reads TGTGCCAGCAGCTTGAGGAGCGGGGGGGCTCCCTACGAGCAGTACTTC. The full variable domain, completed using reference TRBV5-6 and TRBJ2-7, is DAGVTQSPTHLIKTRGQQVTLRCSPKSGHDTVSWYQQALGQGPQFIFQYYEEEERQRGNFPDRFSGHQFPNYSSELNVNALLLGDSALYLCASSLRSGGAPYEQYFGPGTRLTVT.

The V and J genes are TRBV28 and TRBJ1-1; D may be TRBD1 (6 bases). V was clipped by 6 bases and J by 1 base, with 9 bases between them. Germline V gene sequence: CDR1 MDHEN, CDR2 SYDVKM. This CDR3 spans 13 amino acids. This CDR3 is CASRGDKNTEAFF. In DNA form, the CDR3 reads TGTGCCAGCAGGGGGGACAAGAACACTGAAGCTTTCTTT.

CDR3 sequence reads: CAIPAGLAGGRTGELFF. Written as DNA, the CDR3 is TGTGCCATCCCCGCGGGACTAGCGGGGGGGAGGACCGGGGAGCTGTTTTTT. The chain recombines TRBV2 with TRBJ2-2; 16 bases align to TRBD2. The J segment lost 5 bases and the V segment lost 10 bases, leaving 10 bases of the junction unmatched. The length of the CDR3 is 17 residues. Germline CDR1 SNHLY, CDR2 FYNNEI.

The chain couples TRBV28 to TRBJ1-2, with TRBD1 identical over 11 bases. The germline V gene encodes CDR1 MDHEN and CDR2 SYDVKM. CDR3 size: 15 residues. With V trimmed by 3 bases and J by 10 bases, 10 bases remained unmatched. The CDR3: CASSFPGPGQGAYTF. DNA for the CDR3: TGTGCCAGCAGTTTCCCCGGACCCGGACAGGGGGCCTACACCTTC.

V and J are TRBV7-2 and TRBJ1-2; 9 nucleotides line up with TRBD1. Trimming at V came to 9 bases and at J to 8 bases, leaving 13 bases not matched to a gene. The CDR3 runs 14 residues. Germline CDR1 reads SGHTA; CDR2 reads FQGNSA. The CDR3 DNA is TGTGCCAGTGCCGCGGGACAGGGTATTTTGGGCTACACCTTC. Its translation: CASAAGQGILGYTF.

The chain joins TRBV7-6 to TRBJ1-1; TRBD1 is a possible D gene (6 bases). The germline CDR1 and CDR2 sequences are SGHVS and FNYEAQ. The V end was cut by 1 base, the J end by 10 bases, with 16 bases between. The CDR3 sequence is 14 residues long. CDR3 sequence reads: CASSLEGWGRTAFF. CDR3 nucleotide sequence: TGTGCCAGCAGCTTAGAGGGATGGGGGCGGACAGCTTTCTTT.

The V gene is TRBV5-1, the J gene TRBJ2-1, with D perhaps matching TRBD2 (6 bases). The CDR3 extends over 16 amino acids. Germline V CDR1 and CDR2: SGHRS, YFSETQ. V was pared by 2 bases and J by 4 bases, with 16 bases between. CDR3 sequence: CASSFFGGMVYNEQFF. The CDR3 bases are TGCGCCAGCAGCTTCTTTGGCGGGATGGTATACAATGAGCAGTTCTTC.

The rearrangement links TRBV27 to TRBJ2-5, with TRBD1 matching 9 bases. CDR1 is MNHEY, CDR2 SMNVEV, per germline (reference sequence). V trimming: 4 bases; J trimming: 4 bases; junction bases outside the gene matches: 4. The CDR3 covers 14 residues. The DNA of the CDR3 is TGTGCCAGCAGTTCGACAGGGGGGGTAGAGACCCAGTACTTC. Translating it yields CASSSTGGVETQYF.

The chain recombines TRBV29-1 with TRBJ1-1; no clear D gene. CDR1 SQVTM and CDR2 ANQGSEA come from the germline V gene. Trimming removed 7 bases from V and 1 base from J, with 10 bases in between. The CDR3 sequence is 12 residues long. CDR3 nucleotide sequence: TGCAGCGGTTTCCTTCGGAACACTGAAGCTTTCTTT. Residues: CSGFLRNTEAFF.

The rearrangement links TRBV28 to TRBJ2-1, with TRBD2 identical over 11 bases. The germline V gene has CDR1 MDHEN and CDR2 SYDVKM. This CDR3 is 16 amino acids long. V gave up 3 bases and J gave up 4 bases; unmatched junction bases: 5. In DNA, the CDR3 is TGTGCCAGCAGTTTCGGCCTAGCGGGGGGTTACAATGAGCAGTTCTTC. It is translated as CASSFGLAGGYNEQFF.

The rearrangement links TRBV11-1 to TRBJ2-7, with 10 bases identical to TRBD2. Germline loops: CDR1 SGHAT, CDR2 FQDESV (reference sequence). This CDR3 is built from 15 residues. V trimming: 6 bases; J trimming: 0 bases; junction bases outside the gene matches: 5. The CDR3 DNA reads as TGTGCCAGCAGTTTTAGCGGGGGGAGCTCCTACGAGCAGTACTTC. Translated: CASSFSGGSSYEQYF.

This clone was seen only once. This sequence joins TRBV2 and TRBJ2-7, with 9 bases that match TRBD1. Per germline, CDR1 SNHLY and CDR2 FYNNEI. The CDR3 contains 14 residues. The V and J ends lost 8 bases and 6 bases, in that order; junction bases with no gene match: 11. In DNA form, the CDR3 reads TGTGCCAGCGGGTTTTTACAGGGGGCTGGCGAGCAGTACTTC. Protein sequence: CASGFLQGAGEQYF.